A selection of T cell receptor beta chains follows, all from one sample in a study of blood T cell repertoires in COVID-19. Repertoires were generated with immunoSEQ multiplex PCR, while TCRdb's copy carries only in-frame clones and drops some. The repertoire holds roughly 150,000 clones, with 79% as singletons. The sequenced material came from peripheral blood. Source of these receptors: a woman aged 60-70 years with COVID-19, enrolled during active disease. Both conserved end residues are part of each CDR3. Fields, in order: V gene, clone size, D gene, J gene, CDR3 DNA, CDR3 protein. The D gene is left open where the match is weak. For some rows the clone size is stated as once, few or many, or as a class when expanded; others skip it.

v_call: TRBV6-6; clone_size: -; d_call: -; j_call: TRBJ1-1; cdr3_nt: TGTGCCAGCAGTTACCCAGAGATACAGGGAGTGGCTTTCTTT; cdr3_aa: CASSYPEIQGVAFF
v_call: TRBV2; clone_size: -; d_call: -; j_call: TRBJ2-3; cdr3_nt: TGTGCCAGCAGTGAAACTCGGGTATCCACAGATACGCAGTATTTT; cdr3_aa: CASSETRVSTDTQYF
v_call: TRBV2; clone_size: -; d_call: TRBD1; j_call: TRBJ2-7; cdr3_nt: TGTGCCAGCAGTGGGGGACAGGGGGTTAAAAACGAGCAGTACTTC; cdr3_aa: CASSGGQGVKNEQYF
v_call: TRBV28; clone_size: -; d_call: TRBD1; j_call: TRBJ1-1; cdr3_nt: TGTGCCAGCAGTTTCGGGACAGGGGACACCAACCCGAACACTGAAGCTTTCTTT; cdr3_aa: CASSFGTGDTNPNTEAFF
v_call: TRBV18; clone_size: -; d_call: -; j_call: TRBJ1-1; cdr3_nt: TGTGCCAGCTCACCCAGGGCGGATAACACTGAAGCTTTCTTT; cdr3_aa: CASSPRADNTEAFF
v_call: TRBV2; clone_size: -; d_call: -; j_call: TRBJ1-1; cdr3_nt: TGTGCCAGCAGTGTTTTCAGGCAAGACACTGAAGCTTTCTTT; cdr3_aa: CASSVFRQDTEAFF
v_call: TRBV15; clone_size: few; d_call: TRBD1; j_call: TRBJ1-5; cdr3_nt: TGTGCCACCAGCAGAGGCTCCGGGACAGGGGTAGGCAATCAGCCCCAGCATTTT; cdr3_aa: CATSRGSGTGVGNQPQHF
v_call: TRBV6-5; clone_size: -; d_call: TRBD1; j_call: TRBJ2-4; cdr3_nt: TGTGCCAGCACCCACCGACAGGGATTTGACATTCAGTACTTC; cdr3_aa: CASTHRQGFDIQYF
v_call: TRBV19; clone_size: -; d_call: -; j_call: TRBJ1-5; cdr3_nt: TGTGCCAGTAGTATTGTAGGGGTGCATCAGCCCCAGCATTTT; cdr3_aa: CASSIVGVHQPQHF
v_call: TRBV28; clone_size: -; d_call: -; j_call: TRBJ2-5; cdr3_nt: TGTGCCAGCAGCCTCGTTGGGCCAGAGACCCAGTACTTC; cdr3_aa: CASSLVGPETQYF
v_call: TRBV27; clone_size: -; d_call: TRBD2; j_call: TRBJ2-7; cdr3_nt: TGTGCCACCCAAGCCGGACTAGCGGGAGTCTACGAGCAGTACTTC; cdr3_aa: CATQAGLAGVYEQYF
v_call: TRBV6-5; clone_size: once; d_call: -; j_call: TRBJ2-4; cdr3_nt: TGTGCCAGCAGTTTGTCCAGGGGACGTGATAACATTCAGTACTTC; cdr3_aa: CASSLSRGRDNIQYF
v_call: TRBV5-1; clone_size: once; d_call: -; j_call: TRBJ2-2; cdr3_nt: TGCGCCAGCACCGCTAGCGCCGCGAACACCGGGGAGCTGTTTTTT; cdr3_aa: CASTASAANTGELFF
v_call: TRBV6-2/TRBV6-3; clone_size: -; d_call: -; j_call: TRBJ2-1; cdr3_nt: TGTGCCAGCAGCCCAATGCTGGGGGGCTACAATGAGCAGTTCTTC; cdr3_aa: CASSPMLGGYNEQFF
v_call: TRBV7-9; clone_size: -; d_call: -; j_call: TRBJ2-3; cdr3_nt: TGTGCCAGCAGCCCGCCCAGACTTCTAACTAGCACAGATACGCAGTATTTT; cdr3_aa: CASSPPRLLTSTDTQYF
v_call: TRBV30; clone_size: -; d_call: TRBD1; j_call: TRBJ2-3; cdr3_nt: TGTGCCTGGAGTGCGGGACAGGGGGCGTCAGATACGCAGTATTTT; cdr3_aa: CAWSAGQGASDTQYF
v_call: TRBV5-1; clone_size: -; d_call: TRBD2; j_call: TRBJ2-1; cdr3_nt: TGCGCCAGCGAACTTGGACTAGCGGGGGGCCCCAATGAGCAGTTCTTC; cdr3_aa: CASELGLAGGPNEQFF
v_call: TRBV30; clone_size: -; d_call: -; j_call: TRBJ2-7; cdr3_nt: TGTGCCTGGAGTGCAGGCTACGAGCAGTACTTC; cdr3_aa: CAWSAGYEQYF
v_call: TRBV5-1; clone_size: once; d_call: TRBD1; j_call: TRBJ2-7; cdr3_nt: TGCGCCAGCAGCTTGGGGTGGGGGGACAGGAATTACGAGCAGTACTTC; cdr3_aa: CASSLGWGDRNYEQYF
v_call: TRBV7-6; clone_size: -; d_call: TRBD2; j_call: TRBJ2-3; cdr3_nt: TGTGCCAGCAGCCGTACTAGCGGGAGCCCAGATACGCAGTATTTT; cdr3_aa: CASSRTSGSPDTQYF
v_call: TRBV24-1; clone_size: -; d_call: TRBD2; j_call: TRBJ2-3; cdr3_nt: TGTGCCACCAGTGAGTGGACTAGCGGGGGGCCTGGATCATTGCCAGATACGCAGTATTTT; cdr3_aa: CATSEWTSGGPGSLPDTQYF
v_call: TRBV4-3; clone_size: -; d_call: -; j_call: TRBJ2-1; cdr3_nt: TGCGCCAGCAGCCACTCAGGAGAGGCCGAGGGGCAGTTCTTC; cdr3_aa: CASSHSGEAEGQFF